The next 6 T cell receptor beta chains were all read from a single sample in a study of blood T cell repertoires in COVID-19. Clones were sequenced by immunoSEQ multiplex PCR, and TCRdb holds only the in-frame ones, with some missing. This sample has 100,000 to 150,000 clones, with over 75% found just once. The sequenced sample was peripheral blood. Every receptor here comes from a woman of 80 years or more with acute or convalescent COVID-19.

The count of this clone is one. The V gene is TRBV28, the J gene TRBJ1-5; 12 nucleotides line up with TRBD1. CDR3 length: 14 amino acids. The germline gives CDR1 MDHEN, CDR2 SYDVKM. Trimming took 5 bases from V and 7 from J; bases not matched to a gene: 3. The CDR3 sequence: CASSGTGGIQPQHF. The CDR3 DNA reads TGTGCCAGCAGTGGGACAGGGGGCATCCAGCCCCAGCATTTT.

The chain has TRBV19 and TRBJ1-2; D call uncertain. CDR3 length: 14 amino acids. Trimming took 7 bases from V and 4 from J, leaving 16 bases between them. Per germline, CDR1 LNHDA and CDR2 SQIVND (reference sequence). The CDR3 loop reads CASNPGKEGYGYTF. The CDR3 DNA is TGTGCCAGTAACCCTGGGAAGGAGGGCTATGGCTACACCTTC.

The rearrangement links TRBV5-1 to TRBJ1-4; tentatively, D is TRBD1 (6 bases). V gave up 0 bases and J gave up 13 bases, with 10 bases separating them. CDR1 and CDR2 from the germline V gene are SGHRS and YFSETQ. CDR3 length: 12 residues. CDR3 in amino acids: CASSLEDRRLFF. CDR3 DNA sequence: TGCGCCAGCAGCTTGGAGGACAGAAGACTGTTTTTT.

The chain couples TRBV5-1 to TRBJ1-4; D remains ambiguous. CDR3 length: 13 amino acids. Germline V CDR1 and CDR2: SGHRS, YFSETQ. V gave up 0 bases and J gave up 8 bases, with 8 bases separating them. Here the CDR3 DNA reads TGCGCCAGCAGCTTGGGGCCGGGGGAAAAACTGTTTTTT. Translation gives CASSLGPGEKLFF.

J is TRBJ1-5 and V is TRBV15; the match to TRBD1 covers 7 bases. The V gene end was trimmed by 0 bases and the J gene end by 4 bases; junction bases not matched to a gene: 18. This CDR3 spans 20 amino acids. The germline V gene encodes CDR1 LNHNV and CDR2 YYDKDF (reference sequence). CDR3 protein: CATSRDLRRNRNRGNQPQHF. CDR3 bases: TGTGCCACCAGCAGAGATCTAAGGAGGAACCGAAACAGGGGAAATCAGCCCCAGCATTTT. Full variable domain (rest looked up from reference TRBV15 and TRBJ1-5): DAMVIQNPRYQVTQFGKPVTLSCSQTLNHNVMYWYQQKSSQAPKLLFHYYDKDFNNEADTPDNFQSRRPNTSFCFLDIRSPGLGDTAMYLCATSRDLRRNRNRGNQPQHFGDGTRLSIL.

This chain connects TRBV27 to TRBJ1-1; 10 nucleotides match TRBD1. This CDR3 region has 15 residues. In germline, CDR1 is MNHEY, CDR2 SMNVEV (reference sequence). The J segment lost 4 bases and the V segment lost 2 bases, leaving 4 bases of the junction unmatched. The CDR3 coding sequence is TGTGCCAGCAGTTTACCTGGGACAGGGGCCACTGAAGCTTTCTTT. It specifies CASSLPGTGATEAFF.